This TCR beta chain derives from a study of T cell responses to AZD1222 COVID-19 vaccine. A word on this clone: No antigen is known for it.

Study outcomes and limitations: Regions 160-218 and 743-854 held dominance among vaccine-associated CD4 TCRs, which spanned spike. Elevations in Spike-specific TCR breadth and depth followed administration of two AZD1222 doses. Mostly white British, mostly female donors; authors suggested clonal diversity may be underestimated.

Profiled with immunoSEQ multiplex PCR; TCRdb holds only in-frame clones, not every one. The sample records 95,000 to 150,000 clones, 70% to 90% being singletons. There are 15 residues in the CDR3. Germline CDR1 is MNHEY and CDR2 is SVGAGI. Trimming pared 6 bases from V and 0 bases from J, leaving 12 bases between. This material consisted of peripheral blood, taken on day 0 of AZD1222 vaccination. The chain recombines TRBV6-5 with TRBJ1-5; possible D gene TRBD1, 5 bases. This receptor was identified in an adult in good health. The CDR3 nucleotides read TGTGCCAGCAGCCCCGGGACCTATAGCAATCAGCCCCAGCATTTT. Translated: CASSPGTYSNQPQHF.